Below, 17 T cell receptor beta chains from the same sample are listed, as sequenced in a study of T cell responses to AZD1222 COVID-19 vaccine. This table comes from immunoSEQ multiplex PCR, and its TCRdb copy is limited to in-frame clones, with some not included. The data contain 40,000 to 45,000 clones, over 70% of them singletons. The sample was peripheral blood, taken on day 0 of AZD1222 vaccination. The receptors derive from an adult in good health.

The chain couples TRBV6-5 to TRBJ2-7, with a weak D call TRBD1 (6 bases). Germline values: CDR1 MNHEY, CDR2 SVGAGI. Trimming shortened V by 0 bases and J by 2 bases, and 8 bases separated the two germline ends. This CDR3 is 14 amino acids long. In DNA form, the CDR3 reads TGTGCCAGCAGTTACTCCAGGGGCACCTACGAGCAGTACTTC. As protein: CASSYSRGTYEQYF.

This sequence joins TRBV6-6 and TRBJ2-2, with D uncertain. This CDR3 contains 11 residues. The germline V gene encodes CDR1 MNHNY and CDR2 SVGAGI (reference sequence). The V end lost 6 bases, the J end lost 10 bases, and 9 bases lay between the germline ends. The DNA of the CDR3 is TGTGCCAGCAGCCTGATTCAGGAGCTGTTTTTT. Protein product: CASSLIQELFF.

The rearrangement links TRBV2 to TRBJ2-7, with D tentatively TRBD2 (5 bases). The CDR3 covers 14 residues. Per germline, CDR1 SNHLY and CDR2 FYNNEI. Trimming pared 5 bases from V and 1 base from J, leaving 12 bases between. The CDR3: CASSLDRRSYEQYF. DNA of the CDR3: TGTGCCAGCAGTCTCGACCGGAGGTCCTACGAGCAGTACTTC.

This clone was seen a few times. The chain combines TRBV6-6 with TRBJ1-2, with TRBD1 as a possible D gene (5 bases). Trimming removed 6 bases from V and 8 bases from J, with 13 bases in between. CDR3 length: 12 amino acids. Germline CDR1 MNHNY, CDR2 SVGAGI (reference sequence). The CDR3 sequence is CASRPGTLGYTF. CDR3 bases: TGTGCCAGCAGGCCCGGGACTTTGGGCTACACCTTC.

This clone was seen once. The CDR3 region has the DNA TGTGCCAGTAGTCTTACAGGATTCACAGATACGCAGTATTTT. Its protein is CASSLTGFTDTQYF. This sequence joins TRBV19 and TRBJ2-3, with D possibly matching TRBD1 (5 bases). Per germline, CDR1 LNHDA and CDR2 SQIVND (reference sequence). The CDR3 runs to 14 residues. Trimming took off 5 bases at V and 2 bases at J, with 11 bases between the two ends.

This clone was observed a handful of times. The chain has TRBV2 and TRBJ1-2; the D gene is possibly TRBD1 (5 bases). From germline, CDR1 is SNHLY and CDR2 FYNNEI. The CDR3 is 15 amino acids. With 10 bases removed from V and 4 bases from J, the gap between germline ends came to 22 bases. CDR3 residues: CATLSGPGGAYGYTF. The CDR3 DNA reads TGTGCCACACTATCCGGACCCGGAGGGGCCTATGGCTACACCTTC.

The V and J genes are TRBV5-1 and TRBJ2-3, with 8 bases identical to TRBD2. The CDR3 covers 14 residues. CDR1 is SGHRS, CDR2 YFSETQ, per germline. V lost 4 bases to trimming and J lost 3 bases; unmatched junction nucleotides: 4. The CDR3 here is CASSAGGLTDTQYF. CDR3 nucleotide sequence: TGCGCCAGCAGCGCGGGAGGTTTGACAGATACGCAGTATTTT.

The rearrangement links TRBV29-1 to TRBJ1-2, with TRBD1 identical over 9 bases. The CDR3 has 15 amino acids. Trimming at V came to 5 bases and at J to 4 bases, leaving 11 bases not matched to a gene. The germline CDR1 and CDR2 sequences are SQVTM and ANQGSEA. CDR3 bases: TGCAGCGTTTTCGAAGCGGGACAGGGTGGCTATGGCTACACCTTC. This encodes CSVFEAGQGGYGYTF.

V is TRBV23-1 and J is TRBJ1-2, with D hard to call. TRBV23-1 carries the ORF label, with uncertain function. The V and J ends lost 0 bases and 0 bases respectively, with 17 bases between them. There are 18 residues in the CDR3. Here the CDR3 reads CASSQSAARNSTNYGYTF. Here the CDR3 DNA reads TGCGCCAGCAGTCAATCTGCTGCGAGAAACTCAACTAACTATGGCTACACCTTC.

The chain couples TRBV12-3 or TRBV12-4 to TRBJ2-5, with unresolved D. This CDR3 contains 13 residues. With 6 bases removed from V and 0 bases from J, the gap between germline ends came to 8 bases. The CDR3 is CASSPENQETQYF. The CDR3 region has the DNA TGTGCCAGCAGCCCAGAAAACCAAGAGACCCAGTACTTC.

This chain uses TRBV6-1 with TRBJ1-5, with D possibly TRBD1 on 5 matching bases. The CDR3 spans 15 residues. Germline-derived CDR1 and CDR2 are MNHNS and SASEGT. V was shortened by 3 bases and J by 3 bases, with 12 bases between the two germline ends. The CDR3 DNA sequence: TGTGCCAGCAGTGATTGGGGGACCCTCAATCAGCCCCAGCATTTT. Amino acid sequence: CASSDWGTLNQPQHF.

The gene calls are TRBV19 and TRBJ2-7; TRBD2 aligns across 12 bases. Germline CDR1 and CDR2: LNHDA and SQIVND (reference sequence). The CDR3 consists of 15 residues. With 5 bases clipped from V and 3 bases from J, the junction kept 5 bases outside the gene matches. CDR3 DNA: TGTGCCAGTAGTGTGACTAGCGGGGGAAACTACGAGCAGTACTTC. Translating gives CASSVTSGGNYEQYF.

J is TRBJ2-5 and V is TRBV28, with D possibly being TRBD2 (5 bases). Germline CDR1 MDHEN, CDR2 SYDVKM. The CDR3 extends over 13 amino acids. The germline V and J ends were trimmed by 7 bases and 4 bases, with 13 bases remaining between them. This chain's CDR3 is CASNEGGRETQYF. The CDR3 bases are TGTGCCAGCAATGAAGGAGGCCGAGAGACCCAGTACTTC.

The rearrangement joins TRBV7-9 to TRBJ1-4; D is unresolved. Germline V gene sequence: CDR1 SEHNR, CDR2 FQNEAQ (reference sequence). The V and J ends lost 6 bases and 7 bases respectively, with 24 bases between them. The CDR3 is 17 amino acids. The CDR3 loop reads CASSSGDAGWVGEKLFF. The CDR3 coding sequence is TGTGCCAGCAGTTCTGGGGATGCGGGATGGGTAGGTGAAAAACTGTTTTTT. Combining the CDR3 with reference TRBV7-9 and TRBJ1-4 gives the whole variable domain DTGVSQNPRHKITKRGQNVTFRCDPISEHNRLYWYRQTLGQGPEFLTYFQNEAQLEKSRLLSDRFSAERPKGSFSTLEIQRTEQGDSAMYLCASSSGDAGWVGEKLFFGSGTQLSVL.

This clone was found once. V usage is TRBV29-1 and J usage is TRBJ2-1; 8 nucleotides line up with TRBD2. Trimming took 2 bases from V and 6 from J; bases not matched to a gene: 6. CDR3 length: 14 amino acids. Germline V gene data show CDR1 as SQVTM and CDR2 as ANQGSEA. This chain's CDR3 is CSVESPGGGNEQFF. The DNA for the CDR3 is TGCAGCGTTGAATCCCCGGGGGGGGGCAATGAGCAGTTCTTC.

The chain has TRBV5-8 and TRBJ2-4; either TRBD1 or TRBD2 may fit D (5 bases each). Germline lookup yields CDR1 SGHTS and CDR2 YDEGEE. The CDR3 is 17 amino acids. Trimming stripped 3 bases from V and 2 bases from J, with 18 bases between. DNA of the CDR3: TGTGCCAGCAGCTCGTATGAGGGGACGGGGTCCAAAAACATTCAGTACTTC. Its protein is CASSSYEGTGSKNIQYF.

This chain uses TRBV12-3 or TRBV12-4 with TRBJ1-5; D is uncertain. CDR3 length equals 13 residues. The V end lost 5 bases, the J end lost 5 bases, and 10 bases lay between the germline ends. The CDR3 DNA sequence: TGTGCCAGCAGTCCACAGAAAGATCAGCCCCAGCATTTT. This sequence encodes CASSPQKDQPQHF.